This T cell receptor (beta chain) derives from a study of human T cells and chemical hapten exposure (TCRdb year 2021). About the full investigation: For sensitization, 2% DPC in acetone was applied to a roughly 2 cm by roughly 2 cm area of upper inner arm skin. Throughout the study period of 20 to 30 weeks, patients also received therapeutic DPC doses to the scalp every week. Patient blood was sampled pre-sensitization (week 0) and at 2, 6 and about 24 weeks after DPC sensitization. Peripheral blood TCR repertoire changes were tracked in vivo in alopecia patients during primary and secondary sensitization to the hapten diphenylcyclopropenone (DPC). Patch testing was performed on the upper back with Finn chambers containing 0.01% DPC, and the patch tests were scored after 6 days according to International Contact Dermatitis Research Group standards. The libraries were sequenced as a pool, and the TCR yield per sample differed mostly because of small variations in library volumes within the pool. Blood for TCR sequencing was provided by twenty-nine alopecia patients at one to four time points (pre-sensitization, 2, 6 and 24 weeks). Alopecia areata with under or over 50% scalp involvement, alopecia totalis and alopecia universalis were represented in the patient cohort, which was mostly female.

Libraries were built with RACE. Data came from a NextSeq 500. During library preparation, unique molecular identifiers were attached to individual cDNA molecules so that TCRs could be counted quantitatively and reproducibly. Each blood RNA sample was used to sequence both TCR alpha and TCR beta chains. The study's processing was this. Samples had a median of roughly 87,000 TCRs, with a range from roughly 23,224 to 750,000. The Decombinator software suite was used to annotate V, J and CDR3 in the TCR reads. For PS versus PT1 abundance plots, all samples were subsampled to the same number of TCRs (28,000). Expanded TCRs were defined as absent before sensitization and observed at least eight times at the 2-week time point. TCRdb trimmed the raw reads at Q25, called clones with MiXCR and kept productive beta chains. Under each unique CDR3 protein, matching rows form one entry showing the most common genes and DNA. The V and J calls shown here were made by TCRdb, not taken from the authors' results. In this sample the table shows around 300,000 distinct CDR3 sequences, roughly 6.9% of which occur a single time. The top ten hold 8.4% of the sample.

Paper-wide results and their limitations: Patch test score was positively correlated with the number of PT1 expanded TCRs, with significance at thresholds 8, 16 and 32 but not at 4. Because every patient had alopecia, a presumed autoimmune disease, the patients' immune response might differ from that of healthy individuals. Compared with pre-sensitization or healthy control sets, expanded TCRs formed significantly more large CDR3 similarity clusters, which is consistent with antigen-driven responses. After repeated subsampling, the strength of the expansion versus patch-test correlation and the threshold at which it became significant changed. DPC sensitization did not change the number of TCRs with a frequency above 1 in 1000, and there was no evidence of changes in global repertoire structure.

The time point label of this sample denotes: patch test 1, 2 weeks after DPC sensitization. The treatment or condition label corresponds to: therapeutic diphenylcyclopropenone sensitization with weekly scalp DPC. Blood at each patch-test visit was drawn before the patch test was applied. To be eligible, patients had to be aged 18 to 70, diagnosed with alopecia and judged suitable for DPC therapy, while pregnant patients were excluded. Unfractionated whole blood was collected in Tempus Blood RNA tubes, and total RNA was extracted from that blood. CDR1 is given as LGHDT and CDR2 as YNNKEL, both from the germline V gene (reference sequence). Including the terminal cysteine and phenylalanine, the CDR3 comprises 11 residues. Only the CDR3 DNA is retained, 33 bases long and in frame from the first base. V is cut by 7 bases and J by 8 bases, and the space between the germline ends is 11 bases. Note on this clonotype: There is no known antigen for this receptor. Base qualities are not provided; no much larger clone lies one nucleotide away.

The source material was whole blood, sampled in connection with sensitization to the hapten diphenylcyclopropenone (DPC). The TCR sequence derives from a young woman with alopecia areata. Some clones in this sample may be carry-over from other donors' samples. The rearranged chain carries TRBV3-1 and TRBJ1-1, with the D segment identity uncertain. At the DNA level, the sequence is TGTGCCAGCACCCACCAGTCGGAAGCTTTCTTT. Its coded protein is CASTHQSEAFF.